This TCR beta chain appears in the sequencing data of a study of blood T cell repertoires in COVID-19. Turning to the study itself: Nucleic acid was either cDNA or gDNA, and it came from T cells, B-cell-depleted T cells, or PBMCs.

The repertoire was sequenced with immunoSEQ multiplex PCR; TCRdb's copy has only in-frame clones and lacks some. The sample lists 100,000 or so clones, approximately 90% occurring once. The V segment lost 3 bases and the J segment 0 bases; nucleotides outside the gene matches: 7. The CDR3 runs to 16 residues. Germline assignment: CDR1 LNHDA and CDR2 SQIVND (reference sequence). The clonotype originates from a human donor with acute or convalescent COVID-19. The donor label of this sample is uncertain. Sequencing input: peripheral blood. This sequence joins TRBV19 and TRBJ1-1, with 7 bases identical to TRBD1. The DNA of the CDR3 is TGTGCCAGTAGTATGTGGACAGGCTCCATGAACACTGAAGCTTTCTTT. Residues: CASSMWTGSMNTEAFF.